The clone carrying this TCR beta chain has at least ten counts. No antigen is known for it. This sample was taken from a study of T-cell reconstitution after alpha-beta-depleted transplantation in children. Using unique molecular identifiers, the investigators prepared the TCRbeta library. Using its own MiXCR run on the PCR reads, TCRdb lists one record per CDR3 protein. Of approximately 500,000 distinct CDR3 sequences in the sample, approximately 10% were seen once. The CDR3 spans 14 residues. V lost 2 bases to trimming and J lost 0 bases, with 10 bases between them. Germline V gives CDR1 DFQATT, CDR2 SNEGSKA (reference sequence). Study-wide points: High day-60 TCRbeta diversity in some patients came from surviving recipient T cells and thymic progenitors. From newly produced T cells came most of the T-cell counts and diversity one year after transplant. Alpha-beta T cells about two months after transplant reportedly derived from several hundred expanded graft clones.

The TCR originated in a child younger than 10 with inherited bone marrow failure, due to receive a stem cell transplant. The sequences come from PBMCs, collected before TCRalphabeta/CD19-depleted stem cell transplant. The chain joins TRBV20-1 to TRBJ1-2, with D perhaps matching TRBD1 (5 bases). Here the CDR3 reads CSARRQPANYGYTF. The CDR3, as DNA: TGCAGTGCTAGAAGACAGCCAGCTAACTATGGCTACACCTTC.